These T cell receptor beta chains were read from a single sample in a study of blood T cell repertoires in COVID-19. Profiling relied on immunoSEQ multiplex PCR, and the TCRdb table lists in-frame clones only, not all of them. The sample consists of about 110,000 clones, around 74% of them appearing once. Sequenced: peripheral blood. The receptors were gathered from a woman in her sixties with acute or convalescent COVID-19. Each CDR3 is given with its conserved first and last residue.

>TRBV5-1|TRBJ1-1
CASSGETGMGTEAFF
>TRBV6-5|TRBJ1-5
CASRKTGVDNQPQHF
>TRBV29-1|TRBJ2-1
CSVGLPENEQFF
>TRBV7-2|TRBJ2-7
CASSLGRGGYEQYF
>TRBV4-1|TRBJ2-5
CASSPRTSGGQETQYF
>TRBV5-1|TRBJ2-7
CASSYHIAGGYEQYF
>TRBV12-3/TRBV12-4|TRBJ2-2
CASSQTSTGELFF
>TRBV7-6|TRBJ1-4
CASSSGAGSNEKLFF
>TRBV24-1|TRBJ2-2
CATSDTGGSNTGELFF
>TRBV10-3|TRBJ1-3
CAISRRGEQGNTIYF
>TRBV27|TRBJ1-1
CASSSTGWLNTEAFF
>TRBV18|TRBJ2-5
CASSPDREILETQYF
>TRBV6-5|TRBJ2-7
CASSSDRDNSEQYF
>TRBV3-1/TRBV3-2|TRBJ2-2
CASSDPGQGTGELFF
>TRBV7-9|TRBJ1-1
CASSFRQGLEAFF
>TRBV4-1|TRBJ2-7
CASSPRGGLAGFYEQYF
>TRBV19|TRBJ1-5
CASKDRDNQPQHF
>TRBV7-8|TRBJ1-2
CASSAGTSSLGYTF
>TRBV5-1|TRBJ2-6
CASSLAGQGGSGANVLTF
>TRBV28|TRBJ1-2
CASTDLTGVIYGYTF
>TRBV28|TRBJ1-6
CASSTGYSSPLHF
>TRBV7-2|TRBJ2-1
CASSFRRDEQFF
>TRBV15|TRBJ1-4
CATSGRTVATNEKLFF
>TRBV7-3|TRBJ2-1
CASSSTGGRGNNEQFF
>TRBV5-1|TRBJ2-7
CASRPERASSREQYF
>TRBV12-3/TRBV12-4|TRBJ2-2
CASRHGELFF
>TRBV10-3|TRBJ2-7
CAISDSTAGSYEQYF
>TRBV18|TRBJ1-5
CASSPTRTNQPQHF
>TRBV18|TRBJ2-5
CASAAGTSGGGKTQYF
>TRBV29-1|TRBJ2-3
CSVGGGLPFSSTDTQYF
>TRBV7-2|TRBJ1-4
CASSFRARSNEKLFF
>TRBV6-4|TRBJ1-6
CASSEGPGGGSPLHF
>TRBV10-2|TRBJ2-3
CASRAGETQYF
>TRBV11-2|TRBJ2-5
CASSPRPSGEETQYF
>TRBV3-1/TRBV3-2|TRBJ2-5
CASSQALGVVETQYF
>TRBV18|TRBJ1-5
CASSPQGVVWPQHF
>TRBV4-2|TRBJ2-1
CASSQGRAGVNEQFF
>TRBV28|TRBJ1-4
CASKGGQGHEKLFF
>TRBV15|TRBJ2-5
CATSRDVGGLATQYF
>TRBV5-4|TRBJ1-2
CASSSDRLYGYTF
>TRBV14|TRBJ2-5
CASSQHRGRLVETQYF
>TRBV5-1|TRBJ2-7
CASSWDRGPREQYF
>TRBV19|TRBJ1-2
CASSMSYGNYGYTF
>TRBV7-9|TRBJ2-5
CASSLGTVETQYF
>TRBV2|TRBJ2-3
CASRMRLRDRESTDTQYF
>TRBV7-9|TRBJ2-1
CASSRGTSGGKYNEQFF
>TRBV24-1|TRBJ1-5
CATSDPQGPQHF
>TRBV5-1|TRBJ1-1
CASSPTAYTEAFF